This entry concerns a single TCR beta chain. What it recognizes is unknown. CDR1 is MGHRA and CDR2 is YSYEKL in the germline V gene. V dropped 4 bases and J dropped 8 bases, with 15 bases sitting between them. This CDR3 has 14 amino acids. The sample is drawn from a study of blood T cells in healthy people across ages. Findings of the study overall: Because donor CMV status was unknown, expanded clonotype changes were possibly confounded.

Combining a sample-barcoded 5' primer with a J-beta primer mix, a second PCR ran for roughly 6 to 12 cycles. TCRdb processed the 5' RACE reads anew with MiXCR; each CDR3 protein has one entry. The repertoire has 920,000 or so distinct CDR3 sequences, roughly 45% of them found once; the top ten carry about 20%. The chain couples TRBV4-1 to TRBJ2-1; no firm D call. The sample was blood. This clonotype originated in a woman in her sixties or seventies in good health. CDR3 bases: TGCGCCAGCAGCCCCGAAGGACGGGCGGATGAGCAGTTCTTC. Protein: CASSPEGRADEQFF.